The TCR beta chain described here comes from a study of shared clonotypes between healthy human individuals. The donors, healthy adults who were HIV-negative, had experienced no recent acute infections or vaccinations. With unsorted samples, genomic DNA was obtained from about 100 million PBMCs. Loaded into unsorted PBMC replicate PCRs was about 330 ng DNA, about 30,000 T cell genomes. Clones were sequenced by immunoSEQ multiplex PCR, and TCRdb holds only the in-frame ones, with some missing. The sample has 450,000 to 500,000 clones, 81% seen once. General study points: Blood alone was sampled, and tissue repertoires likely differ.

This CDR3 spans 15 amino acids. Unmatched junction bases numbered 8, after V lost 7 bases and J lost 2 bases. CDR1 is SGHAT, CDR2 FQNNGV, per germline. Of note for this clone: The antigen is undetermined.

Sample: PBMCs. The chain is built from TRBV11-2 and TRBJ2-7; 10 nucleotides match TRBD2. This receptor was obtained from a woman in her 40s in good health. Some clones in this sample may be carry-over from other donors' samples. CDR3 nucleotides: TGTGCCAGCACCCGGACTAGCGGAAACACCTACGAGCAGTACTTC. Its protein is CASTRTSGNTYEQYF.